The rows below give T cell receptor beta chains drawn from one sample of a study of blood T cell repertoires in COVID-19. Here immunoSEQ multiplex PCR was the method, and the copy in TCRdb shows in-frame clones only, minus some. Found here are about 200,000 clones, roughly 89% of them singletons; the top ten hold 5.5% to 7.5%. The sample consisted of peripheral blood. The origin of the receptors is a man between 60 and 75 years old who had recovered from COVID-19. The CDR3 runs from the conserved cysteine through the conserved F or W. The D gene is left open where the match is weak. Size values are once, few and many counts, or a class for expanded clones, and some rows have none.

D: -
V: TRBV9
J: TRBJ2-3
size: -
CDR3: CASGGGARTDTQYF
DNA: TGTGCCAGCGGGGGAGGTGCCCGCACAGATACGCAGTATTTT

D: -
V: TRBV6-5
J: TRBJ1-5
size: -
CDR3: CASLPVISNQPQHF
DNA: TGTGCCAGCCTTCCCGTTATTAGCAATCAGCCCCAGCATTTT

D: TRBD1
V: TRBV7-2
J: TRBJ2-7
size: -
CDR3: CASSLQGAPYEQYF
DNA: TGTGCCAGCAGCTTACAGGGGGCCCCCTACGAGCAGTACTTC

D: TRBD1
V: TRBV11-2
J: TRBJ1-1
size: -
CDR3: CASSYPTGGTNTEAFF
DNA: TGTGCCAGCAGCTATCCAACAGGGGGCACGAACACTGAAGCTTTCTTT

D: TRBD1
V: TRBV28
J: TRBJ1-6
size: few
CDR3: CASLGQGFSPLHF
DNA: TGTGCCAGCCTCGGACAGGGGTTTTCACCCCTCCACTTT

D: TRBD2
V: TRBV6-5
J: TRBJ2-5
size: -
CDR3: CASRRLAGVSGAQYF
DNA: TGTGCCAGCAGACGACTAGCGGGAGTGTCCGGGGCCCAGTACTTC

D: TRBD2
V: TRBV12-3/TRBV12-4
J: TRBJ2-5
size: -
CDR3: CASRGLAETQYF
DNA: TGTGCCAGCAGAGGACTAGCGGAGACCCAGTACTTC

D: -
V: TRBV5-1
J: TRBJ1-1
size: -
CDR3: CASSRDTPRNTEAFF
DNA: TGCGCCAGCAGCCGGGACACCCCAAGGAACACTGAAGCTTTCTTT

D: TRBD2
V: TRBV28
J: TRBJ2-7
size: -
CDR3: CASSGGGSDEQYF
DNA: TGTGCCAGCAGCGGGGGGGGGTCGGACGAGCAGTACTTC

D: -
V: TRBV30
J: TRBJ2-7
size: -
CDR3: CAWSVQLGDEQYF
DNA: TGTGCCTGGAGTGTACAGTTGGGCGACGAGCAGTACTTC

D: -
V: TRBV14
J: TRBJ2-3
size: -
CDR3: CASSPAGATDTQYF
DNA: TGTGCCAGCAGCCCGGCAGGGGCCACAGATACGCAGTATTTT

D: TRBD1
V: TRBV7-6
J: TRBJ1-1
size: -
CDR3: CASSSTGQVGNTEAFF
DNA: TGTGCCAGCAGCTCTACTGGACAGGTTGGGAACACTGAAGCTTTCTTT

D: TRBD2
V: TRBV7-9
J: TRBJ2-3
size: -
CDR3: CASSLGMAGGPSDTQYF
DNA: TGTGCCAGCAGCTTAGGGATGGCGGGAGGGCCCTCAGATACGCAGTATTTT

D: -
V: TRBV5-1
J: TRBJ1-1
size: -
CDR3: CASSSRDTEAFF
DNA: TGCGCCAGCAGCTCCCGGGACACTGAAGCTTTCTTT

D: -
V: TRBV2
J: TRBJ2-3
size: once
CDR3: CASSAQGSTDTQYF
DNA: TGTGCCAGCAGCGCACAGGGAAGCACAGATACGCAGTATTTT

D: -
V: TRBV7-7
J: TRBJ2-7
size: -
CDR3: CASSRGPSSYEQYF
DNA: TGTGCCAGCAGCCGAGGGCCAAGCTCCTACGAGCAGTACTTC

D: -
V: TRBV21-1
J: TRBJ2-7
size: -
CDR3: CASSKKQGQGYEQYF
DNA: TGTGCCAGCAGCAAAAAACAGGGACAGGGCTACGAGCAGTACTTC

D: -
V: TRBV27
J: TRBJ2-2
size: -
CDR3: CASSWTVSTGELFF
DNA: TGTGCCAGCAGTTGGACAGTCAGCACCGGGGAGCTGTTTTTT

D: TRBD1
V: TRBV6-5
J: TRBJ2-7
size: -
CDR3: CASSYSQGVTYEQYF
DNA: TGTGCCAGCAGTTACTCTCAGGGGGTCACCTACGAGCAGTACTTC

D: -
V: TRBV9
J: TRBJ2-3
size: -
CDR3: CASSVTSGVADTQYF
DNA: TGTGCCAGCAGCGTAACATCAGGGGTTGCAGATACGCAGTATTTT

D: TRBD2
V: TRBV7-2
J: TRBJ2-7
size: -
CDR3: CASSARGLAGFHEQYF
DNA: TGTGCCAGCAGCGCCCGTGGACTAGCGGGATTTCACGAGCAGTACTTC

D: TRBD2
V: TRBV2
J: TRBJ2-4
size: -
CDR3: CASSEGTGAGGYAKNIQYF
DNA: TGTGCCAGCAGTGAAGGGACTGGGGCGGGAGGGTACGCCAAAAACATTCAGTACTTC

D: -
V: TRBV5-1
J: TRBJ2-3
size: -
CDR3: CASSLVGAGGTDTQYF
DNA: TGCGCCAGCAGCTTGGTGGGGGCAGGAGGCACAGATACGCAGTATTTT

D: TRBD1
V: TRBV5-1
J: TRBJ1-4
size: -
CDR3: CASSSTGRGGEKLFF
DNA: TGCGCCAGCAGCTCTACAGGGCGAGGGGGCGAAAAACTGTTTTTT

D: -
V: TRBV6-1
J: TRBJ1-1
size: -
CDR3: CASSDNPIYTEAFF
DNA: TGTGCCAGCAGTGACAACCCTATTTACACTGAAGCTTTCTTT

D: TRBD1
V: TRBV5-1
J: TRBJ1-1
size: -
CDR3: CASSSRGPFNTEAFF
DNA: TGCGCCAGCAGCAGCAGGGGGCCCTTTAACACTGAAGCTTTCTTT

D: -
V: TRBV18
J: TRBJ2-1
size: -
CDR3: CASSLTSYNEQFF
DNA: TGTGCCAGCTCACTAACTAGTTACAATGAGCAGTTCTTC

D: TRBD2
V: TRBV5-1
J: TRBJ2-1
size: few
CDR3: CASSKGLAGNEQFF
DNA: TGCGCCAGCAGCAAAGGACTAGCAGGCAATGAGCAGTTCTTC

D: TRBD1
V: TRBV3-1/TRBV3-2
J: TRBJ1-2
size: -
CDR3: CASSARDSDRYGYTF
DNA: TGTGCCAGCAGCGCCCGGGACAGTGATCGCTATGGCTACACCTTC

D: -
V: TRBV7-8
J: TRBJ1-6
size: once
CDR3: CASSLEGDSPLHF
DNA: TGTGCCAGCAGCTTAGAAGGGGATTCACCCCTCCACTTT

D: TRBD1
V: TRBV18
J: TRBJ2-7
size: once
CDR3: CASSRGQASSYEQYF
DNA: TGTGCCAGCTCACGAGGACAGGCAAGCTCCTACGAGCAGTACTTC

D: -
V: TRBV7-6
J: TRBJ1-2
size: -
CDR3: CASSLLDSANYGYTF
DNA: TGTGCCAGCAGCTTATTAGACAGTGCTAACTATGGCTACACCTTC

D: -
V: TRBV15
J: TRBJ1-1
size: -
CDR3: CATSRVQTVSNTEAFF
DNA: TGTGCCACCAGCAGAGTCCAAACGGTATCGAACACTGAAGCTTTCTTT

D: -
V: TRBV10-3
J: TRBJ1-1
size: once
CDR3: CAISESLGNTEAFF
DNA: TGTGCCATCAGTGAGTCTCTAGGGAACACTGAAGCTTTCTTT

D: -
V: TRBV30
J: TRBJ2-1
size: -
CDR3: CAWIHPGRTGNEQFF
DNA: TGTGCCTGGATCCACCCCGGAAGAACGGGCAATGAGCAGTTCTTC

D: -
V: TRBV6-5
J: TRBJ2-3
size: -
CDR3: CASSYSTDEATDTQYF
DNA: TGTGCCAGCAGTTACTCGACAGACGAGGCCACAGATACGCAGTATTTT

D: TRBD1
V: TRBV18
J: TRBJ1-2
size: -
CDR3: CASSPTGDYGYTF
DNA: TGTGCCAGCTCTCCTACAGGGGACTATGGCTACACCTTC

D: TRBD1
V: TRBV2
J: TRBJ1-6
size: -
CDR3: CASSPRDRVHNSPLHF
DNA: TGTGCCAGCAGCCCCCGGGACAGGGTCCATAATTCACCCCTCCACTTT

D: -
V: TRBV19
J: TRBJ2-2
size: -
CDR3: CASSRSPYPDTGELFF
DNA: TGTGCCAGTAGTAGATCACCCTACCCCGACACCGGGGAGCTGTTTTTT

D: -
V: TRBV28
J: TRBJ1-2
size: -
CDR3: CASKVALYGYTF
DNA: TGTGCCAGCAAGGTAGCATTATATGGCTACACCTTC

D: -
V: TRBV7-2
J: TRBJ2-3
size: -
CDR3: CASSLSGSTDTQYF
DNA: TGTGCCAGCAGCTTATCCGGGAGCACAGATACGCAGTATTTT

D: -
V: TRBV19
J: TRBJ1-4
size: -
CDR3: CASSRSGGVEKLFF
DNA: TGTGCCAGTAGTAGATCTGGGGGCGTTGAAAAACTGTTTTTT

D: -
V: TRBV5-4
J: TRBJ2-7
size: -
CDR3: CASRAGVGSSYEQYF
DNA: TGTGCCAGCCGCGCAGGGGTTGGAAGCTCCTACGAGCAGTACTTC

D: TRBD2
V: TRBV19
J: TRBJ2-2
size: -
CDR3: CASNVAGVPGELFF
DNA: TGTGCCAGTAATGTAGCGGGAGTTCCCGGGGAGCTGTTTTTT

D: TRBD1
V: TRBV15
J: TRBJ2-7
size: -
CDR3: CATSRGQGLYEQYF
DNA: TGTGCCACCAGCAGAGGACAGGGCCTCTACGAGCAGTACTTC

D: -
V: TRBV28
J: TRBJ2-7
size: -
CDR3: CASSLLRGEQYF
DNA: TGTGCCAGCAGCCTATTACGAGGCGAGCAGTACTTC

D: -
V: TRBV9
J: TRBJ2-3
size: -
CDR3: CASSVATDTQYF
DNA: TGTGCCAGCAGCGTAGCTACAGATACGCAGTATTTT